This is a list of T cell receptor beta chains from one sample in a study of post-analysis software for immune sequencing data. Each CDR3 protein gets one entry after TCRdb re-called the PCR reads with MiXCR. The sample consists of more than 450,000 distinct CDR3 sequences, around 47% of them appearing once. The material sequenced was blood. These receptors were collected from a girl under 18 with multiple sclerosis. CDR3s include the opening cysteine and the closing phenylalanine or tryptophan. D genes are given only for firm matches. The size of a clone is reported for some rows only, either as once, few or many, or as a class for expanded clones.

J: TRBJ1-2
size: few
D: NA
V: TRBV12-3/TRBV12-4
CDR3: CASSQSYSLNYGYTF
DNA: TGTGCCAGCAGTCAATCGTACAGTCTTAACTATGGCTACACCTTC

J: TRBJ2-7
size: NA
D: TRBD2
V: TRBV14
CDR3: CASSPHSGGDYEQYF
DNA: TGTGCCAGCAGCCCTCATAGCGGGGGGGATTACGAGCAGTACTTC

J: TRBJ2-5
size: NA
D: TRBD2
V: TRBV12-3/TRBV12-4
CDR3: CASSQPWAGGETQYF
DNA: TGTGCCAGCAGCCAACCCTGGGCGGGAGGGGAGACCCAGTACTTC

J: TRBJ1-2
size: few
D: NA
V: TRBV4-1
CDR3: CASSQHTSGEYGYTF
DNA: TGCGCCAGCAGCCAACATACGTCAGGGGAATATGGCTACACCTTC

J: TRBJ1-2
size: NA
D: NA
V: TRBV6-4
CDR3: CASSDSTGYGYTF
DNA: TGTGCCAGCAGTGACTCGACGGGCTATGGCTACACCTTC

J: TRBJ2-7
size: many
D: NA
V: TRBV4-1
CDR3: CASSQDVQYEQYF
DNA: TGCGCCAGCAGCCAAGATGTCCAGTACGAGCAGTACTTC

J: TRBJ1-2
size: NA
D: NA
V: TRBV4-1
CDR3: CAGSHWGPLKALSSYGYTF
DNA: TGCGCCGGCAGCCATTGGGGACCGTTGAAGGCCCTTTCCAGCTATGGCTACACCTTC

J: TRBJ2-7
size: NA
D: NA
V: TRBV2
CDR3: CASFWKTANSYEQYF
DNA: TGTGCCAGCTTTTGGAAGACCGCCAATTCCTACGAGCAGTACTTC

J: TRBJ2-1
size: NA
D: TRBD2
V: TRBV20-1
CDR3: CSASSSTSEPGEQFF
DNA: TGCAGTGCTAGTTCTTCCACTAGCGAGCCAGGGGAGCAGTTCTTC

J: TRBJ2-1
size: NA
D: NA
V: TRBV12-1
CDR3: CASSFAGGDRRLSYNEQFF
DNA: TGTGCCAGCAGCTTTGCAGGGGGGGACAGACGTTTGTCCTACAATGAGCAGTTCTTC

J: TRBJ2-7
size: NA
D: NA
V: TRBV6-1
CDR3: CASSEVLLGLGEQYF
DNA: TGTGCCAGCAGTGAAGTATTGTTGGGACTGGGGGAGCAGTACTTC

J: TRBJ2-2
size: NA
D: TRBD2
V: TRBV10-2
CDR3: CASRGLAGGTTGELFF
DNA: TGCGCCAGCAGGGGACTAGCGGGGGGGACTACCGGGGAGCTGTTTTTT

J: TRBJ2-7
size: NA
D: NA
V: TRBV7-9
CDR3: CASSSARNSYEQYF
DNA: TGTGCCAGCAGCTCCGCACGGAACTCCTACGAGCAGTACTTC

J: TRBJ2-3
size: NA
D: TRBD2
V: TRBV29-1
CDR3: CSVEVDGRKDTQYF
DNA: TGCAGCGTTGAGGTGGACGGGAGGAAGGATACGCAGTATTTT

J: TRBJ2-1
size: few
D: TRBD1
V: TRBV5-1
CDR3: CASSESDRSVSLEQFF
DNA: TGCGCCAGCAGCGAGTCGGACAGGTCCGTTTCTCTTGAGCAGTTCTTC

J: TRBJ2-7
size: few
D: NA
V: TRBV4-1
CDR3: CASSQDRALGFSYEQYF
DNA: TGCGCCAGCAGCCAAGATAGGGCACTAGGGTTTTCCTACGAGCAGTACTTC

J: TRBJ1-2
size: NA
D: TRBD1
V: TRBV2
CDR3: CASEWDRVNGGYTF
DNA: TGTGCCAGCGAGTGGGACAGGGTTAACGGGGGCTACACCTTC